The 26 T cell receptor beta chains listed next were all sequenced from one sample in a study of cytomegalovirus exposure and HLA in healthy donors. The PCR used 60 Vbeta and 13 Jbeta primers. Assay: immunoSEQ multiplex PCR; the TCRdb copy retains only in-frame clones and omits some. The sample lists some 100,000 clones; 75% to 80% were seen once. The source material was PBMCs. These TCRs come from a woman between 35 and 50 years old in good health and CMV-seropositive.

This chain uses TRBV5-1 with TRBJ2-7; tentatively, D is TRBD2 (6 bases). V lost 1 base to trimming and J lost 6 bases, with 8 bases between them. Germline-derived CDR1 and CDR2 are SGHRS and YFSETQ. There are 12 residues in the CDR3. CDR3 bases: TGCGCCAGCAGCTTGTTGGGGGGCGAGCAGTACTTC. It encodes CASSLLGGEQYF. The full variable domain, with the rest looked up from reference TRBV5-1 and TRBJ2-7, is KAGVTQTPRYLIKTRGQQVTLSCSPISGHRSVSWYQQTPGQGLQFLFEYFSETQRNKGNFPGRFSGRQFSNSRSEMNVSTLELGDSALYLCASSLLGGEQYFGPGTRLTVT.

The chain has TRBV7-2 and TRBJ1-1, with D hard to call. V dropped 1 base and J dropped 1 base, with 7 bases sitting between them. The germline CDR1 and CDR2 sequences are SGHTA and FQGNSA. The CDR3 runs to 14 residues. CDR3 in DNA: TGTGCCAGCAGCTTAGTTGCGGGGAACACTGAAGCTTTCTTT. As protein: CASSLVAGNTEAFF.

V usage is TRBV7-8 and J usage is TRBJ1-2; D perhaps matches TRBD1 (5 bases). Trimming removed 2 bases from V and 4 bases from J, with 11 bases in between. The CDR3 totals 14 residues. Germline CDR1 reads SGHVS; CDR2 reads FQNEAQ. CDR3 sequence reads: CASSLQGRSYGYTF. CDR3 DNA: TGTGCCAGCAGCTTACAGGGAAGGAGCTATGGCTACACCTTC.

The chain joins TRBV7-9 to TRBJ2-2; no reliable D call. Germline V gene sequence: CDR1 SEHNR, CDR2 FQNEAQ (reference sequence). The CDR3 covers 15 residues. Trimming left V 7 bases short and J 1 base short, with 13 bases between. The CDR3 sequence is CASNSQRGNTGELFF. As DNA, the CDR3 is TGTGCCAGCAACTCCCAGCGAGGGAACACCGGGGAGCTGTTTTTT. Variable domain in full (rest from reference TRBV7-9 and TRBJ2-2): DTGVSQNPRHKITKRGQNVTFRCDPISEHNRLYWYRQTLGQGPEFLTYFQNEAQLEKSRLLSDRFSAERPKGSFSTLEIQRTEQGDSAMYLCASNSQRGNTGELFFGEGSRLTVL.

About this clone: Other DNA variants within this sample encode the same CDR3. The V and J genes are TRBV30 and TRBJ2-3, with unresolved D. The CDR3 totals 13 residues. V was pared by 6 bases and J by 2 bases, with 12 bases between. CDR1 is GTSNPN and CDR2 is SVGIG in the germline V gene (reference sequence). The CDR3 protein is CACVLGLTDTQYF. CDR3 nucleotides: TGTGCCTGTGTCCTGGGCCTCACAGATACGCAGTATTTT.

The sample holds a few counts of this clone. The chain carries TRBV10-3 and TRBJ2-3; 7 bases fit TRBD1. CDR3 length equals 15 residues. Trimming cost V 6 bases and J 1 base; bases outside gene matches: 7. CDR1 and CDR2 (germline): ENHRY, SYGVKD. The CDR3 is CAIRGTGTGTDTQYF. The CDR3 nucleotides are TGTGCCATCAGGGGTACCGGGACAGGCACAGATACGCAGTATTTT.

The V and J genes are TRBV29-1 and TRBJ1-2; D uncertain. CDR1 and CDR2 (germline): SQVTM, ANQGSEA. The CDR3 loop spans 12 amino acids. Trimming took 2 bases from V and 5 from J, leaving 9 bases between them. The CDR3 nucleotides are TGCAGCGTTGAAACGGGGAAATATGGCTACACCTTC. This codes for CSVETGKYGYTF.

The gene calls are TRBV12-5 and TRBJ2-2, with 8 bases aligning to TRBD2. This CDR3 is 15 amino acids long. The ends lost 2 bases at V and 5 bases at J; junction bases unmatched: 4. Germline lookup yields CDR1 LGHNT and CDR2 FRNRAP. CDR3 residues: CASGLPGGATGELFF. Written as DNA, the CDR3 is TGTGCTAGTGGTTTGCCCGGGGGGGCGACCGGGGAGCTGTTTTTT.

This chain connects TRBV6-4 to TRBJ1-6; D is perhaps TRBD1 (6 bases). This CDR3 is 15 amino acids long. CDR1 and CDR2 from the germline V gene are MRHNA and SNTAGT. V lost 0 bases and J 7 bases, leaving 10 bases between the germline ends. The CDR3 DNA is TGTGCCAGCAGTGACTCACTTCAGGGGAATTCACCCCTCCACTTT. Its translation: CASSDSLQGNSPLHF.

The chain links TRBV7-9 to TRBJ1-5; 8 bases match TRBD1. Germline V CDR1 and CDR2: SEHNR, FQNEAQ (reference sequence). The junction had 3 bases not matched to a gene; V was cut back by 1 base and J by 10 bases. The CDR3 length is 13 residues. CDR3 nucleotides: TGTGCCAGCAGCTTAGGGGACAGGTCCCCCCAGCATTTT. Translated: CASSLGDRSPQHF.

The CDR3 is CASSFGLAGFSKSEQFF. CDR3 DNA sequence: TGTGCCAGCAGCTTTGGGCTAGCGGGGTTCAGTAAGAGTGAGCAGTTCTTC. The V and J genes are TRBV5-6 and TRBJ2-1; 9 nucleotides agree with TRBD2. The CDR3 loop spans 17 amino acids. Germline lookup yields CDR1 SGHDT and CDR2 YYEEEE. The trim removed 2 bases at V and 9 bases at J, leaving 15 bases unmatched.

CDR3 region: CASSGPGANVLTF. The CDR3 DNA is TGCGCCAGCTCAGGGCCTGGGGCCAACGTCCTGACTTTC. V and J are TRBV4-1 and TRBJ2-6; weak D call: TRBD1 (5 bases). The CDR3 spans 13 residues. The ends were cut back, 8 bases at V and 2 bases at J, with 7 bases in the middle. CDR1 is MGHRA and CDR2 is YSYEKL in the germline V gene.

The V gene is TRBV19, the J gene TRBJ2-3; 8 nucleotides match TRBD2. J was trimmed by 5 bases and V by 6 bases; bases with no gene match: 4. The CDR3 runs 13 residues. Germline V CDR1 and CDR2: LNHDA, SQIVND (reference sequence). The chain's CDR3 is CASSRGGVDTQYF. Here the CDR3 DNA reads TGTGCCAGTAGCCGGGGGGGTGTAGATACGCAGTATTTT.

Only a few counts were recorded for this clone. The V and J genes are TRBV5-4 and TRBJ2-2, with 13 bases matching TRBD2. This CDR3 contains 17 residues. CDR1 is SGHNT and CDR2 is YYREEE in the germline V gene (reference sequence). V lost 0 bases and J lost 2; bases outside the gene matches: 1. The CDR3 protein is CASSLGLAGGNTGELFF. In nucleotides, the CDR3 is TGTGCCAGCAGCTTGGGACTAGCGGGGGGTAACACCGGGGAGCTGTTTTTT.

The rearrangement links TRBV4-1 to TRBJ1-5; 7 nucleotides line up with TRBD1. Germline assignment: CDR1 MGHRA and CDR2 YSYEKL. The CDR3 spans 14 residues. Trimming removed 3 bases from V and 7 bases from J; junction bases left unmatched: 6. The CDR3 sequence is CASSHRDSGQPQHF. In nucleotides, the CDR3 is TGCGCCAGCAGCCACCGGGACAGCGGGCAGCCCCAGCATTTT.

The V gene is TRBV6-5, the J gene TRBJ1-2; D unclear. The V and J ends lost 6 bases and 2 bases respectively, with 10 bases between them. This CDR3 spans 13 amino acids. The germline CDR1 and CDR2 sequences are MNHEY and SVGAGI. The CDR3 bases are TGTGCCAGCAGCCGTACATACAACTATGGCTACACCTTC. It encodes CASSRTYNYGYTF.

This clone appeared a few times. The V call is TRBV27, the J call TRBJ2-7; D call uncertain. Trimming removed 7 bases at V and 4 bases at J, with 17 bases between. The CDR3 contains 14 residues. Germline V lookup: CDR1 MNHEY, CDR2 SMNVEV (reference sequence). The CDR3 is CASKPLVTTYEQYF. CDR3 bases: TGTGCCAGCAAACCCCTGGTCACAACATACGAGCAGTACTTC.

Only a few counts were recorded for this clone. The same CDR3 can be traced to other DNA sequences in this sample. This chain links TRBV10-1 with TRBJ1-2; D perhaps matches TRBD1 (5 bases). This CDR3 region has 13 residues. V shed 6 bases and J shed 2 bases, with 10 bases lying between them. Germline lookup yields CDR1 WNHNN and CDR2 SYGVQD (reference sequence). This CDR3 is CASSPGGNYGYTF. The CDR3 nucleotides are TGCGCCAGCAGCCCCGGGGGGAACTATGGCTACACCTTC.

This rearrangement joins TRBV27 to TRBJ1-5; 7 nucleotides agree with TRBD1. The CDR3 totals 18 residues. The germline V gene has CDR1 MNHEY and CDR2 SMNVEV (reference sequence). V shed 3 bases and J 6 bases; nucleotides not matched to a gene: 17. The CDR3 here is CASSFKGQLVRLGQPQHF. The CDR3 nucleotides are TGTGCCAGCAGTTTTAAGGGACAGCTCGTTAGGCTCGGTCAGCCCCAGCATTTT.

This chain connects TRBV19 to TRBJ2-3, with TRBD2 matching over 7 bases. J lost 2 bases, V lost 6 bases, and 8 bases had no gene match. Germline V gives CDR1 LNHDA, CDR2 SQIVND (reference sequence). CDR3 size: 15 residues. CDR3: CASRTGTTYTDTQYF. The CDR3 DNA reads as TGTGCCAGTAGAACCGGGACTACCTACACAGATACGCAGTATTTT. Full variable domain (outside the CDR3, taken from reference TRBV19 and TRBJ2-3): DGGITQSPKYLFRKEGQNVTLSCEQNLNHDAMYWYRQDPGQGLRLIYYSQIVNDFQKGDIAEGYSVSREKKESFPLTVTSAQKNPTAFYLCASRTGTTYTDTQYFGPGTRLTVL.

The CDR3 nucleotides read TGCGCCAGCAGCCAAGTTCCGACAGGGGGCAATCAGCCCCAGCATTTT. This translates into CASSQVPTGGNQPQHF. The chain couples TRBV4-1 to TRBJ1-5; 8 bases align to TRBD1. V lost 1 base, J lost 2 bases, and 4 bases stayed unmatched. The germline gives CDR1 MGHRA, CDR2 YSYEKL. The CDR3 runs to 16 residues.

This rearrangement joins TRBV28 to TRBJ2-2; possible D gene TRBD2, 7 bases. The V end was cut by 3 bases, the J end by 5 bases, with 13 bases between. Germline V gives CDR1 MDHEN, CDR2 SYDVKM. This CDR3 region has 15 residues. The CDR3 sequence: CASSFGGARTGELFF. The CDR3 region has the DNA TGTGCCAGCAGTTTTGGGGGGGCGCGTACCGGGGAGCTGTTTTTT.

The CDR3 loop is CASSPSRGSYEQYF. The CDR3 region has the DNA TGTGCCAGCTCACCATCCCGGGGCTCCTACGAGCAGTACTTC. The chain links TRBV18 to TRBJ2-7, with D possibly matching TRBD2 (5 bases). Deletions cut 2 bases from V and 0 bases from J, with 8 bases between. The CDR3 sequence is 14 residues long. Per the germline V gene, CDR1 is KGHSH and CDR2 is LQKENI.

V usage is TRBV5-4 and J usage is TRBJ2-7; D is possibly TRBD2 (5 bases). The CDR3 extends over 15 amino acids. CDR1 is SGHNT, CDR2 YYREEE, per germline (reference sequence). Trimming left V 0 bases short and J 0 bases short, with 10 bases between. The DNA for the CDR3 is TGTGCCAGCAGCTTGGCGGGGATAAACTCCTACGAGCAGTACTTC. This gives the protein CASSLAGINSYEQYF.

This chain's CDR3 is CASSPGQYTDTQYF. CDR3 nucleotides: TGTGCCAGCAGCCCGGGACAGTACACAGATACGCAGTATTTT. This chain connects TRBV11-1 to TRBJ2-3, with TRBD1 matching 7 bases. This CDR3 comprises 14 residues. Germline V gene lookup returns CDR1 SGHAT and CDR2 FQDESV (reference sequence). Trimming removed 5 bases from V and 2 bases from J; junction bases left unmatched: 4.

This sequence joins TRBV13 and TRBJ1-3; D gene ambiguous. V was cut by 7 bases and J by 0 bases, with 7 bases left in between. CDR3 length: 13 amino acids. Germline loops: CDR1 PRHDT, CDR2 FYEKMQ (reference sequence). The DNA for the CDR3 is TGTGCCAGCACCCGGGGCTCTGGAAACACCATATATTTT. This codes for CASTRGSGNTIYF.